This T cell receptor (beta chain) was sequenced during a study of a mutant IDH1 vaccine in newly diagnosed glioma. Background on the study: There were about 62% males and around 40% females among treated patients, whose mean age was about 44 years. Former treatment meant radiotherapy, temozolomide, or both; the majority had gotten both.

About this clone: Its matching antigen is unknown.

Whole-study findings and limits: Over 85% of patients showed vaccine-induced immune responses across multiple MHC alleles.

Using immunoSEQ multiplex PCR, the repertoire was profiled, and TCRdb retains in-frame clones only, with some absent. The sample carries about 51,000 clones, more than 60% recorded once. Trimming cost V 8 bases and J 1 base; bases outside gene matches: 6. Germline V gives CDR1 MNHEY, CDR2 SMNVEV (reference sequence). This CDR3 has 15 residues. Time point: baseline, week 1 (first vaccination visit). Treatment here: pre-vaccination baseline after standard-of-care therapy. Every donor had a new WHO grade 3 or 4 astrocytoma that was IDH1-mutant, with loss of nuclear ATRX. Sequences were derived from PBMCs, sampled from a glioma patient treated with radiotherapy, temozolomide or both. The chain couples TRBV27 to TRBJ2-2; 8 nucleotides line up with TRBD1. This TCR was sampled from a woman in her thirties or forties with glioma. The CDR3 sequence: CASFSQGENTGELFF. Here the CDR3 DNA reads TGTGCCAGCTTTTCACAGGGGGAGAACACCGGGGAGCTGTTTTTT.